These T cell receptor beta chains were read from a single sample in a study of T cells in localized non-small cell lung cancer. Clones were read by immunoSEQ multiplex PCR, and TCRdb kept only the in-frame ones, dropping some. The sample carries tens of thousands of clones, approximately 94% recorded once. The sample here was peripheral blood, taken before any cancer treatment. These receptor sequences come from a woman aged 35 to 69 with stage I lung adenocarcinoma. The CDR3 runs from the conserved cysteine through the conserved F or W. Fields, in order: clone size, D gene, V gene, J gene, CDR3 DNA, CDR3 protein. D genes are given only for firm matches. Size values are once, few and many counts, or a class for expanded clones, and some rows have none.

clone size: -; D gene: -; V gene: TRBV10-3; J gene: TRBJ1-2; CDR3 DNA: TGTGCCATCAACCCTTGGCAGGGATACTATGGCTACACCTTC; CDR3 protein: CAINPWQGYYGYTF
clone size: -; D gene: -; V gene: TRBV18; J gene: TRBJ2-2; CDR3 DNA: TGTGCCAGCTCACTCCTACTAGGTTCGAACACCGGGGAGCTGTTTTTT; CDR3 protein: CASSLLLGSNTGELFF
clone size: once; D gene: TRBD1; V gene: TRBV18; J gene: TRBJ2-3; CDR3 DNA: TGTGCCAGCTCACCGACAGGGGCGAGCACAGATACGCAGTATTTT; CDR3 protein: CASSPTGASTDTQYF
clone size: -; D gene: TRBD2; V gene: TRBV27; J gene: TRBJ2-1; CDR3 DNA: TGTGCCAGCAGTTTATTTCTAGTAGCGGGGGCGGCCTACAATGAGCAGTTCTTC; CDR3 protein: CASSLFLVAGAAYNEQFF
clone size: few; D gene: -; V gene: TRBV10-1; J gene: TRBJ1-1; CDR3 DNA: TGCGCCAGCAGTGAGTCAGGGAACACTGAAGCTTTCTTT; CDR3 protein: CASSESGNTEAFF
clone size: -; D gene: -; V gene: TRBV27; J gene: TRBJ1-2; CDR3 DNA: TGTGCCAGCAGGGATTTTGGGACTAACTATGGCTACACCTTC; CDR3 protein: CASRDFGTNYGYTF
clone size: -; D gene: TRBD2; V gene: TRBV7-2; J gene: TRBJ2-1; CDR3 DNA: TGTGCCAGCAGCCGTAACGGACTAGAAGCGTCTGAGCAGTTCTTC; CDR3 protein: CASSRNGLEASEQFF
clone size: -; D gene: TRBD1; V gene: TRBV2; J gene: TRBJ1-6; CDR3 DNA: TGTGCCAGCAGCCCCACAGGGGGGAAGGGCTCACCCCTCCACTTT; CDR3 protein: CASSPTGGKGSPLHF
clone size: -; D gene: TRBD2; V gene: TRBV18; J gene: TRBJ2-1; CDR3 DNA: TGTGCCAGCTCACCACCGGGGGGGAGACTCAACAATGAGCAGTTCTTC; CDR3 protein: CASSPPGGRLNNEQFF
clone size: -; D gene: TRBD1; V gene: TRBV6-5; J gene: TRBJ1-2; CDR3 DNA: TGTGCCAGCAGTTACTCGGGACAGGGCGGTTCGTGGGGCTACACCTTC; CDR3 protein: CASSYSGQGGSWGYTF
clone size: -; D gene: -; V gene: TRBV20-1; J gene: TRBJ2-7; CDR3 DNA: TGCAGTGCTAGCTTAGTATACGAGCAGTACTTC; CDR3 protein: CSASLVYEQYF
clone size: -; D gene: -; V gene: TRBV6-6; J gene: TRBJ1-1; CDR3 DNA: TGTGCCAGCAGGAGGGACCGGGGGGTGAACACTGAAGCTTTCTTT; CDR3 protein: CASRRDRGVNTEAFF
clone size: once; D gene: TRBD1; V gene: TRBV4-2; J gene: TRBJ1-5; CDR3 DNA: TGTGCCAGCAGCCAAGGGTCAGGGGGATATAGCAATCAGCCCCAGCATTTT; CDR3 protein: CASSQGSGGYSNQPQHF
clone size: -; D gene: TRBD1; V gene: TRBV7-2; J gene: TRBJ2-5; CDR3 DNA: TGTGCCAGCAGCTTGGCCGGGACAGCCGTTGGTGGGACCCAGTACTTC; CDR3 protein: CASSLAGTAVGGTQYF
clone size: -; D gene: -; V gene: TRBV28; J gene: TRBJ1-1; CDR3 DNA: TGTGCCAGCAGTTTAGGGCACAGTCGGACTGAAGCTTTCTTT; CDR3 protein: CASSLGHSRTEAFF
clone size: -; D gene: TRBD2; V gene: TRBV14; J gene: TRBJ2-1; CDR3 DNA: TGTGCCAGCAGCCAGAGGACTAGCGGGAGTCAGGATGAGCAGTTCTTC; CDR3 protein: CASSQRTSGSQDEQFF
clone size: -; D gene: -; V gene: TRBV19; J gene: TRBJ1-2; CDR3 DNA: TGTGCCAGTATCCGGTCTGCTGTACCCTCTAACTATGGCTACACCTTC; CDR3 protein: CASIRSAVPSNYGYTF
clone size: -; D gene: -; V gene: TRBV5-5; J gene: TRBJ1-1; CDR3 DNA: TGTGCCAGCAGCTTGGCGGTGGCAGCTATGAACACTGAAGCTTTCTTT; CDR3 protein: CASSLAVAAMNTEAFF
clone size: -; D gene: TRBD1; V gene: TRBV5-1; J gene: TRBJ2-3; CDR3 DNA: TGCGCCAGCAGGAAGACAGGGGGATTAGATACGCAGTATTTT; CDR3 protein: CASRKTGGLDTQYF
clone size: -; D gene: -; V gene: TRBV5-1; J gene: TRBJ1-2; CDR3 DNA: TGCGCCAGCAGCTTACAGGCTTCTAACTATGGCTACACCTTC; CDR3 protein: CASSLQASNYGYTF
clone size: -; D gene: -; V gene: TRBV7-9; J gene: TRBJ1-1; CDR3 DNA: TGTGCCAGCGATTTAAACACTGAAGCTTTCTTT; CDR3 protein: CASDLNTEAFF
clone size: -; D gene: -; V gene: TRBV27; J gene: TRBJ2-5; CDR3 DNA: TGTGCCAAGGGCCGCGACAGTACGAACCAAGAGACCCAGTACTTC; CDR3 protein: CAKGRDSTNQETQYF
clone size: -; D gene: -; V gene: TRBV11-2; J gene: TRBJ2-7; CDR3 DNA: TGTGCCAGCAGCCCTTATAGCGTAACCGAGCAGTACTTC; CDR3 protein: CASSPYSVTEQYF
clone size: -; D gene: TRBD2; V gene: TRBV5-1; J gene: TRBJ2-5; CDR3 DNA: TGCGCCAGCAGTTCGGGGGGACTAGCGGGGCCCCAAGAGACCCAGTACTTC; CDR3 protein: CASSSGGLAGPQETQYF
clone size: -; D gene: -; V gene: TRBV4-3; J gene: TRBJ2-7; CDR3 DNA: TGCGCCAGCAGCCAAACAGGAGGAGGCTACGAGCAGTACTTC; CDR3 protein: CASSQTGGGYEQYF
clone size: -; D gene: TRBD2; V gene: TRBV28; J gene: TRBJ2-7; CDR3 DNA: TGTGCCAGCAGTTTAGCTAGCGGGGGCGCGGTCGAGCAGTACTTC; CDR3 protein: CASSLASGGAVEQYF
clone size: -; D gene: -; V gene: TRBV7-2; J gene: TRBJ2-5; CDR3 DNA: TGTGCCAGCAGCTTGAACTACGGGGTAGAGACCCAGTACTTC; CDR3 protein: CASSLNYGVETQYF
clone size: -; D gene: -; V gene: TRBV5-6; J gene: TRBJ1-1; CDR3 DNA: TGTGCCAGCAGCTTGACAGGAAACCTGAACACTGAAGCTTTCTTT; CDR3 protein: CASSLTGNLNTEAFF
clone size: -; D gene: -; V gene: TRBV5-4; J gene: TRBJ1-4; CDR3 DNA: TGTGCCAGCAGCGAGTCTGGGGTTGATGAAAAACTGTTTTTT; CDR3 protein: CASSESGVDEKLFF
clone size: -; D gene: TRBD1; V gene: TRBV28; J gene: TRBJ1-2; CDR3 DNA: TGTGCCATCGATCCGGGACAGGCGACAATTAACTATGGCTACACCTTC; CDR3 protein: CAIDPGQATINYGYTF
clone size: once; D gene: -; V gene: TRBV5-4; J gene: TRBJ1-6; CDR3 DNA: TGTGCCAGCAGCTCCCGGACTGCGTCCTCCTATAATTCACCCCTCCACTTT; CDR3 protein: CASSSRTASSYNSPLHF
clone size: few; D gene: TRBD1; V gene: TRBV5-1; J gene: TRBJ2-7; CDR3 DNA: TGCGCCAGCAGCGGGGGGGACAGGGCCGCCTACGAGCAGTACTTC; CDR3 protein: CASSGGDRAAYEQYF
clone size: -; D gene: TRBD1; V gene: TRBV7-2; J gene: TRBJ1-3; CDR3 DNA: TGTGCCAGCAGCCGAGGTCCCGGGACAGGGAATGGAAACACCATATATTTT; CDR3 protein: CASSRGPGTGNGNTIYF
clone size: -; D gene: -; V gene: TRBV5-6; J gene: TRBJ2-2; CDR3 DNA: TGTGCCAGCAGCTTGGAATCTAGCTGGACCGGGGAGCTGTTTTTT; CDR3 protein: CASSLESSWTGELFF
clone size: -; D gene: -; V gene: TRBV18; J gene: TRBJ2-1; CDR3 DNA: TGTGCCAGCTCACCACTCTCCGCCGCGGGGCGCCGCAATGAGCAGTTCTTC; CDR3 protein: CASSPLSAAGRRNEQFF
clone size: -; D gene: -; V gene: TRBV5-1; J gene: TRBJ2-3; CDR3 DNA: TGCGCCAGCAGCCCCGAGTCAGCGGATACGCAGTATTTT; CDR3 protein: CASSPESADTQYF
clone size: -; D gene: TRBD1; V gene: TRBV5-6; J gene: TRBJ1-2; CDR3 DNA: TGTGCCAGCAGCTTGGCAGATAGCAGGGGGCACACCTTC; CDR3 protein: CASSLADSRGHTF
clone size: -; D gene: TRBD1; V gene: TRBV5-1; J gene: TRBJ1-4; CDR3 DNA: TGCGCCAGCAGCTCGCACCCTTTGACTCAGGGGGCGCTTGGTGAAAAACTGTTTTTT; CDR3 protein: CASSSHPLTQGALGEKLFF
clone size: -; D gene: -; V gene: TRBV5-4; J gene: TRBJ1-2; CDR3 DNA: TGTGCCAGCAGCCTACAGGAATACTATGGCTACACCTTC; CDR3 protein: CASSLQEYYGYTF
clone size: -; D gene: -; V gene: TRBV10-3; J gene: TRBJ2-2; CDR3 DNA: TGTGCCATCAACCCGACAGCCCTGGGGACCGGGGAGCTGTTTTTT; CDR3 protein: CAINPTALGTGELFF
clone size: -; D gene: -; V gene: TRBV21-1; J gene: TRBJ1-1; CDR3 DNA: TGTGCCAGCGTTCGTGACAGGGTGATTAGAATGGACACTGAAGCTTTCTTT; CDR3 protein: CASVRDRVIRMDTEAFF
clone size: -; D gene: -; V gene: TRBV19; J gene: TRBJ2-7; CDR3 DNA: TGTGCCAGTAGTCTCCGGGCCGAGTCCTACGAGCAGTACTTC; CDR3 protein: CASSLRAESYEQYF
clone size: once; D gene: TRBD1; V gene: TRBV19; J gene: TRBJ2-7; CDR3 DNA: TGTGCCAGTAGCATAAGGGACAGCTTTACTCCCGGTCTGTACTTC; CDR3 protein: CASSIRDSFTPGLYF
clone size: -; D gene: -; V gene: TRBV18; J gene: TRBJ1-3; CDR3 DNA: TGTGCCAGCTCAGTACAGGGCTCTGGAAACACCATATATTTT; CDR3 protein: CASSVQGSGNTIYF
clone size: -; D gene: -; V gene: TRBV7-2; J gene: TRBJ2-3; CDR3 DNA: TGTGCCAGCAGCTTAGCGGGGGCGGTAGATACGCAGTATTTT; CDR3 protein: CASSLAGAVDTQYF
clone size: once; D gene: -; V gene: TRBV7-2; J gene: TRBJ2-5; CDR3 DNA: TGTGCCAGCAGCTTAGTAATTCAAGAGACCCAGTACTTC; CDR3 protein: CASSLVIQETQYF
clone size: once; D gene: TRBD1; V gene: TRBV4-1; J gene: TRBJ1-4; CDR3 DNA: TGCGCCAGCAGCCCCCGACAGGGGCCGTATAATGAAAAACTGTTTTTT; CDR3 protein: CASSPRQGPYNEKLFF
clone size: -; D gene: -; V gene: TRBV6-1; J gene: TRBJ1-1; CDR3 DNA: TGTGCCAGCAGTGAAAACAGGCTTAGTCAGACGAACACTGAAGCTTTCTTT; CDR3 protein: CASSENRLSQTNTEAFF
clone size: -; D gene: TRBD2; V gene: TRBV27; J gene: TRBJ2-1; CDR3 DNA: TGTGCCAGCAGTTTTATAGCGGGAGGGCCCAACTCCTACAATGAGCAGTTCTTC; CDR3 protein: CASSFIAGGPNSYNEQFF
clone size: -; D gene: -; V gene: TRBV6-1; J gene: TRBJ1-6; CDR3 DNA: TGTGCCAGCAGTGAAGTATTGGGCCTTAGCGGGGGACCCCTCCACTTT; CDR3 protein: CASSEVLGLSGGPLHF
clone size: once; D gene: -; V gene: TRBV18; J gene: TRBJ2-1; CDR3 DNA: TGTGCCAGCTCATTTAGGGGGAATGATGAGCAGTTCTTC; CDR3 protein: CASSFRGNDEQFF
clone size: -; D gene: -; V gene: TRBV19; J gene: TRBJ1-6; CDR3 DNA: TGTGCCAGTAGCTATGGGGCGGGGAGTTCACCCCTCCACTTT; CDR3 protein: CASSYGAGSSPLHF